This T cell receptor beta chain was recorded in a study of vaccination and CD4 T cells after COVID-19 (dated by TCRdb to 2022 to 2024). Notes on the research overall: Convalescent patients had a positive SARS-CoV-2 result on nasal swab PCR, and of these patients, under ten had mild disease and one had severe disease. The spike-specific CD4+ TCR repertoire was compared before and after mRNA vaccination in nine to ten COVID-19 convalescent patients and a handful of infection-naive healthy vaccine recipients. Post-COVID blood samples from convalescent patients were collected a median of around 100 days after diagnosis, with a range of roughly 35 to 180 days. In the convalescent cohort there were six males and four females, among whom were two Hispanic individuals, seven Caucasians, two Asians and one multiracial person. As controls, cultures received a CEFX viral epitope pool (the positive control), an HIV-1 Nef peptide pool (the negative control), or no peptide at all. Post-vaccine blood samples were taken a median of around 70 days after the second vaccine dose, with a range of 14 to 241 days. Overlapping spike peptide pools from SARS-CoV-2 and from the common cold coronaviruses HCoV-NL63, HCoV-OC43 and HCoV-229E were used as culture stimuli. Participants got two doses of the Pfizer-BioNTech BNT162b2 vaccine (n=8) or two doses of the Moderna mRNA-1273 vaccine (n=2). For a few convalescent patients, samples were collected at an early post-vaccination timepoint (day 14) as well as at a late post-vaccination timepoint (days 161 to 241).

CDR1 and CDR2 are drawn from the germline V gene: MDHEN, SYDVKM. The V end loses 1 base and the J end loses 0 bases, and a stretch of 4 bases separates them. The CDR3 measures 13 amino acids from cysteine to phenylalanine. Just the 39-base CDR3 DNA is kept, in frame starting at base 1. Broad study findings and their caveats: Although the median number of SARS-CoV-2-reactive clonotypes went up from around 20 after infection to around 39 after vaccination, the increase was not significant. In convalescent patients, a median approximately 90% of post-vaccine SARS-CoV-2-reactive clones were detected only after vaccination, suggesting vaccine-specific priming. Of the vaccine-specific clones found in convalescent patients, nearly all (304 of 307) were mono-reactive for SARS-CoV-2 spike instead of being cross-reactive with common cold coronaviruses. Relatively few convalescent patients were included in the study, and early timepoints after natural infection were not analyzed.

The meaning of the sample's time point label: late sampling 161 to 241 days after vaccination in a few convalescent patients. The label giving this sample's treatment or condition can be read as: roughly 11-day PBMC culture with coronavirus spike peptide pools or control peptides (ViraFEST assay). The ViraFEST assay, used in the study, expanded antigen-specific T cells with peptide pools and then identified the expanded clonotypes through TCR sequencing. The positive SARS-CoV-2 PCR tests of the convalescent patients were dated from March to December 2020, before the Alpha, Beta and Delta variants emerged in the United States. Each well held 1.5 million to 2.5 million PBMCs cultured with approximately 10 ug/ml peptide pools in IMDM containing 5% human AB serum and around 10 IU/ml IL-2. On days 3 and 7, half of the culture medium was replaced with fresh IL-2-containing medium. Once the cells had been in culture for around 10 days, the EasySep CD4+ T cell isolation kit was used to isolate CD4+ T cells by negative selection. Ficoll-Paque Plus gradient centrifugation was used to isolate PBMCs from whole blood, and the isolated PBMCs were then either used fresh or cryopreserved at -140C. Triplicate wells were generally used for each culture condition.

Libraries came from PCR. TCR sequencing of DNA from cultured CD4+ T cells used the Oncomine TCR Beta short-read assay at the Johns Hopkins FTIC core. The QIAamp micro DNA kit was used to extract genomic DNA from the cultured CD4+ T cells. The Oncomine TCR Beta libraries from cultured CD4+ T cells were pooled using unique dual indexes and then sequenced on an Illumina iSeq 100. Turning to the authors' computational methods: Non-productive sequences were removed, and CDR3s that did not start with C, did not end with F or W, or were shorter than 7 amino acids were discarded. Antigen-specific clonotypes were identified using the MANAFEST web application through comparison of peptide-stimulated wells with reference and other culture wells. Positive clones required FDR below 0.05, an odds ratio above 5, and productive frequency above 0.1% in at least two of three replicate wells. A clonotype counted as cross-reactive if it showed significant expansion both in the SARS-CoV-2 spike wells and in at least one common cold coronavirus spike condition. Levenshtein distances (stringdist) and unrooted phylogenetic trees (ape) in R version 3.6.1 were used to assess CDR3 homology. TCRdb applied fastp at Q25 and MiXCR to the public reads, then kept only in-frame beta chains. Each entry is one CDR3 protein sequence, shown with its most common DNA and genes. Here the V and J calls rest on TCRdb's processing, not on the authors' analysis. The sample table lists 20,000 to 30,000 distinct CDR3 sequences, under 55% of them with a count of one. The biggest ten clones account for roughly 4% of the sample.

As concerns this clonotype: Its antigen remains undetermined. Within one base of it there is no much larger clone, and no base qualities were kept.

The source of this sequence is a human donor who had recovered from COVID-19. Source: CD4+ T cells from blood, cultured in vitro, taken about 7 months after SARS-CoV-2 vaccination. The chain is made from TRBV28 and TRBJ2-7; the D gene is not confidently resolved. For the CDR3, the sequence is CASSLFASYEQYF. The DNA sequence is TGTGCCAGCAGTTTATTCGCCTCCTACGAGCAGTACTTC. With the portions outside the CDR3 filled from the reference TRBV28 and TRBJ2-7 genes, the complete variable region becomes DVKVTQSSRYLVKRTGEKVFLECVQDMDHENMFWYRQDPGLGLRLIYFSYDVKMKEKGDIPEGYSVSREKKERFSLILESASTNQTSMYLCASSLFASYEQYFGPGTRLTVT.